Listed below are T cell receptor beta chains from one sample, sequenced in a study of T cell repertoires in cytomegalovirus infection. TCRdb re-called the reads with MiXCR, one entry per CDR3 protein. This table has 350,000 to 450,000 distinct CDR3 sequences, 18% appearing once. The sequenced sample consisted of PBMCs. These receptors all stem from a human donor in good health (CMV status not recorded). Some clones in this sample may be carry-over from other donors' samples. Both conserved end residues are part of each CDR3. The D gene is left open where the match is weak. For some rows the clone size is stated as once, few or many, or as a class when expanded; others skip it.

clone size	D gene	V gene	J gene	CDR3 protein	CDR3 DNA
-	-	TRBV28	TRBJ1-3	CASSLSGGDAGNTIYF	TGTGCCAGCAGCCTTTCAGGCGGCGACGCTGGAAACACCATATATTTT
-	TRBD2	TRBV10-3	TRBJ2-5	CAIRTSSGLGGETQYF	TGTGCCATCAGGACCTCTAGCGGGCTGGGGGGAGAGACCCAGTACTTC
-	-	TRBV18	TRBJ2-1	CASSPFEGGYNEQFF	TGTGCCAGCTCACCCTTTGAGGGGGGATACAATGAGCAGTTCTTC
-	-	TRBV7-6	TRBJ2-7	CASSLVPGHEQYF	TGTGCCAGCAGCTTAGTCCCGGGCCACGAGCAGTACTTC
few	-	TRBV12-3/TRBV12-4	TRBJ1-5	CASARTVGDQPQHF	TGTGCCAGCGCACGGACAGTAGGTGATCAGCCCCAGCATTTT
-	-	TRBV5-1	TRBJ2-5	CASSHGKQETQYF	TGCGCCAGCAGCCACGGGAAGCAAGAGACCCAGTACTTC
-	-	TRBV12-3/TRBV12-4	TRBJ1-2	CASMSRGADGYTF	TGTGCCAGCATGAGTCGGGGGGCGGATGGCTACACCTTC
many	-	TRBV7-2	TRBJ1-2	CASSLRSGQNYGYTF	TGTGCCAGCAGCTTACGCTCCGGGCAGAACTATGGCTACACCTTC
few	-	TRBV4-2	TRBJ2-2	CASSQEGQFSGELFF	TGTGCCAGCAGCCAAGAAGGACAGTTCTCCGGGGAGCTGTTTTTT
many	TRBD2	TRBV7-2	TRBJ2-3	CASSLTPAGGADTQYF	TGTGCCAGCAGCTTAACACCAGCGGGAGGAGCAGATACGCAGTATTTT
few	-	TRBV4-2	TRBJ2-2	CASSQDRNTGELFF	TGTGCCAGCAGCCAAGATAGGAACACCGGGGAGCTGTTTTTT
-	-	TRBV11-2	TRBJ2-3	CASSLYSSSAAIRRQYF	TGTGCCAGCAGCTTATATTCGTCGAGTGCGGCAATACGGAGGCAGTATTTT
-	-	TRBV10-1	TRBJ2-1	CASSEFRSGRNEQFF	TGCGCCAGCAGTGAGTTCCGGAGCGGCAGGAATGAGCAGTTCTTC
many	TRBD2	TRBV7-2	TRBJ2-7	CASSLGLRTSGNSYEQYF	TGTGCCAGCAGCTTAGGGCTAAGGACTAGCGGGAACTCCTACGAGCAGTACTTC
many	-	TRBV19	TRBJ2-3	CASSIEVSVDTQYF	TGTGCCAGTAGTATCGAGGTTTCGGTAGATACGCAGTATTTT
-	-	TRBV6-1	TRBJ1-2	CASSRGTPGYGYTF	TGTGCCAGCAGCCGGGGGACTCCTGGCTATGGCTACACCTTC
many	-	TRBV7-6	TRBJ2-1	CASSQGTHFYNEQFF	TGTGCCAGCAGCCAAGGGACTCACTTCTACAATGAGCAGTTCTTC
-	TRBD2	TRBV5-6	TRBJ2-1	CASSLYGLAHNEQFF	TGTGCCAGCAGCTTGTACGGACTAGCTCACAATGAGCAGTTCTTC
-	TRBD1	TRBV15	TRBJ1-2	CATSRQGAGYGYTF	TGTGCCACCAGCAGACAGGGGGCGGGGTATGGCTACACCTTC
-	-	TRBV29-1	TRBJ1-1	CSVSPAFRANTEAFF	TGCAGCGTTTCCCCTGCTTTTAGAGCCAACACTGAAGCTTTCTTT
many	TRBD2	TRBV10-3	TRBJ2-7	CAISGVPGLAGLEQYF	TGTGCCATCAGTGGGGTGCCGGGACTAGCTGGTCTCGAGCAGTACTTC
-	-	TRBV12-3/TRBV12-4	TRBJ1-1	CASSWSGANTEAFF	TGTGCCAGCAGTTGGTCAGGGGCGAACACTGAAGCTTTCTTT
-	-	TRBV6-6	TRBJ2-1	CASSYTQGEQFF	TGTGCCAGCAGTTACACCCAAGGGGAGCAGTTCTTC
-	-	TRBV15	TRBJ1-5	CATSRAGTSNQPQHF	TGTGCCACCAGCAGAGCCGGGACAAGCAATCAGCCCCAGCATTTT
many	TRBD1	TRBV7-2	TRBJ1-6	CASGVGQGDSPLHF	TGTGCCAGCGGGGTCGGACAGGGTGATTCACCCCTCCACTTT
-	-	TRBV27	TRBJ1-1	CASGLPGDNTEAFF	TGTGCCAGCGGACTACCAGGGGATAACACTGAAGCTTTCTTT
few	-	TRBV7-9	TRBJ2-1	CASRPPLLGDERNEQFF	TGTGCCAGCCGACCCCCCCTCCTAGGGGATGAGAGGAATGAGCAGTTCTTC
-	TRBD1	TRBV10-3	TRBJ2-3	CASRQGGGDTQYF	TGTGCCAGTCGACAGGGCGGCGGCGATACGCAGTATTTT
many	-	TRBV7-2	TRBJ2-1	CASSFETYYNEQFF	TGTGCCAGCAGCTTCGAGACCTACTACAATGAGCAGTTCTTC
many	-	TRBV12-3/TRBV12-4	TRBJ1-5	CASSLTPNQPQHF	TGTGCCAGCAGTTTAACCCCAAATCAGCCCCAGCATTTT
many	-	TRBV12-3/TRBV12-4	TRBJ1-2	CASSLRAGRNGYTF	TGTGCCAGCAGTTTACGGGCAGGAAGAAATGGCTACACCTTC
many	-	TRBV7-9	TRBJ2-5	CASSPTPTQETQYF	TGTGCCAGCAGCCCGACCCCGACCCAGGAGACCCAGTACTTC
few	TRBD1	TRBV28	TRBJ1-1	CAIRTGAGTEAFF	TGTGCCATCAGGACAGGGGCGGGAACTGAAGCTTTCTTT
-	TRBD2	TRBV12-5	TRBJ2-3	CASGFLRLAGREADTQYF	TGTGCTAGTGGTTTCCTCCGACTAGCGGGAAGGGAGGCAGATACGCAGTATTTT
-	-	TRBV10-3	TRBJ2-3	CAISSPGVQYF	TGTGCCATCAGTAGCCCCGGAGTGCAGTATTTT
few	TRBD2	TRBV12-3/TRBV12-4	TRBJ2-7	CASSAGRGQYF	TGTGCCAGCAGCGCAGGGAGGGGGCAGTACTTC
-	TRBD1	TRBV20-1	TRBJ1-1	CSARAGTGVNTEAFF	TGCAGTGCTAGAGCCGGGACAGGGGTGAACACTGAAGCTTTCTTT
few	-	TRBV12-3/TRBV12-4	TRBJ2-7	CASINRVHEQYF	TGTGCCAGCATTAACAGGGTTCACGAGCAGTACTTC
few	-	TRBV20-1	TRBJ1-1	CSAPSPGFTEAFF	TGCAGTGCCCCGTCTCCGGGGTTCACTGAAGCTTTCTTT
few	TRBD2	TRBV19	TRBJ2-2	CASSIVAGSAGELFF	TGTGCCAGTAGTATAGTAGCGGGGTCCGCCGGGGAGCTGTTTTTT
-	TRBD1	TRBV19	TRBJ2-3	CASSWGTASGKAQYF	TGTGCCAGTAGCTGGGGGACAGCCTCTGGGAAGGCGCAGTATTTT
-	TRBD1	TRBV28	TRBJ1-2	CASSDTPGQPSGGYTF	TGTGCCAGCAGTGACACACCGGGACAGCCGTCGGGTGGCTACACCTTC
-	-	TRBV7-6	TRBJ2-5	CASSLRGTPETQYF	TGTGCCAGCTCCCTCCGAGGGACCCCAGAGACCCAGTACTTC
many	-	TRBV12-3/TRBV12-4	TRBJ2-5	CASSTGVQETQYF	TGTGCCAGCAGTACCGGCGTTCAAGAGACCCAGTACTTC
-	-	TRBV12-3/TRBV12-4	TRBJ1-5	CASRTASNQPQHF	TGTGCCAGCAGGACGGCGAGCAATCAGCCCCAGCATTTT
few	TRBD2	TRBV20-1	TRBJ2-7	CSARVGAGPVSLYEQYF	TGCAGTGCTAGAGTGGGAGCGGGACCCGTCTCCCTTTACGAGCAGTACTTC
-	-	TRBV27	TRBJ2-1	CASKDLEQDNEQFF	TGTGCCAGCAAGGACCTAGAGCAGGACAATGAGCAGTTCTTC
-	TRBD1	TRBV12-3/TRBV12-4	TRBJ2-1	CASKALGQGTYNEQFF	TGTGCCAGCAAAGCCCTGGGACAGGGGACCTACAATGAGCAGTTCTTC
many	-	TRBV7-2	TRBJ1-2	CASSFSAEDPRGYTF	TGTGCCAGCAGCTTTTCCGCCGAGGACCCCCGGGGCTACACCTTC
few	TRBD2	TRBV5-4	TRBJ2-1	CASSFGLAADNEQFF	TGTGCCAGCAGCTTCGGACTAGCAGCCGATAATGAGCAGTTCTTC
-	-	TRBV12-3/TRBV12-4	TRBJ1-5	CASRRDRYSNQPQHF	TGTGCCAGCAGGCGGGATCGGTATAGCAATCAGCCCCAGCATTTT
few	-	TRBV27	TRBJ1-2	CASSRHGRSYTF	TGTGCCAGCAGTCGACACGGACGCAGTTACACCTTC
few	-	TRBV12-3/TRBV12-4	TRBJ2-3	CASSSGIEGGTDTQYF	TGTGCCAGCAGTTCCGGAATTGAGGGGGGGACAGATACGCAGTATTTT
many	-	TRBV7-2	TRBJ2-3	CASSSRRVAGDTQYF	TGTGCCAGCAGCTCTAGGCGGGTGGCGGGAGATACGCAGTATTTT
-	-	TRBV6-2/TRBV6-3	TRBJ2-1	CASSWGAGVNEQFF	TGTGCCAGCAGTTGGGGAGCTGGTGTGAATGAGCAGTTCTTC
-	TRBD2	TRBV10-2	TRBJ2-3	CASRATSGEGVDTQYF	TGCGCCAGCAGAGCCACTAGCGGGGAGGGTGTTGATACGCAGTATTTT
-	TRBD1	TRBV20-1	TRBJ2-7	CSARETGTGLYEQYF	TGCAGTGCTAGAGAGACCGGGACAGGGTTGTACGAGCAGTACTTC
-	TRBD1	TRBV12-3/TRBV12-4	TRBJ1-5	CASSLSRQGANQPQHF	TGTGCCAGCAGTTTAAGCCGACAGGGGGCCAATCAGCCCCAGCATTTT
many	TRBD1	TRBV12-3/TRBV12-4	TRBJ1-1	CASSPGQGWNTEAFF	TGTGCCAGCAGTCCCGGACAGGGTTGGAACACTGAAGCTTTCTTT
many	-	TRBV7-2	TRBJ2-7	CASSLRRDSYEQYF	TGTGCCAGCAGCTTACGAAGGGATTCCTACGAGCAGTACTTC